A selection of T cell receptor beta chains follows, all from one sample in a study of T-cell memory formation after mild COVID-19. TCRdb re-called the 5' RACE reads through MiXCR, storing one row per CDR3 protein. The profile covers hundreds of thousands of distinct CDR3 sequences, with less than 25% appearing a single time and approximately 8.4% taken by the ten largest. The sequencing sample was made of PBMCs or a T cell subset sorted from them (not recorded which). The receptors were sampled from an adult woman who had mild COVID-19 (a few samples of this study predate the infection). Cell type and time point are not known. Each CDR3 is given with its conserved first and last residue. The D gene is left open where the match is weak. Size tells how often a clone was seen (once, few, many) or the class of an expanded clone, and some rows leave it out.

d_call: -
v_call: TRBV6-4
j_call: TRBJ1-2
clone_size: -
cdr3_aa: CASSDSEEGYGYTF
cdr3_nt: TGTGCCAGCAGTGACTCAGAGGAAGGGTATGGCTACACCTTC

d_call: -
v_call: TRBV18
j_call: TRBJ1-4
clone_size: -
cdr3_aa: CASSRSGTENEKLFF
cdr3_nt: TGTGCCAGCTCCCGTTCCGGGACGGAAAATGAAAAACTGTTTTTT

d_call: TRBD2
v_call: TRBV14
j_call: TRBJ2-7
clone_size: -
cdr3_aa: CASSPLAGPRYEQYF
cdr3_nt: TGTGCCAGCAGCCCCCTAGCGGGGCCGCGCTACGAGCAGTACTTC

d_call: -
v_call: TRBV9
j_call: TRBJ2-2
clone_size: few
cdr3_aa: CASSVARGAGELFF
cdr3_nt: TGTGCCAGCAGCGTAGCCAGGGGGGCCGGGGAGCTGTTTTTT

d_call: -
v_call: TRBV29-1
j_call: TRBJ2-6
clone_size: many
cdr3_aa: CSVNSGANVLTF
cdr3_nt: TGCAGCGTTAACTCTGGGGCCAACGTCCTGACTTTC

d_call: -
v_call: TRBV6-5
j_call: TRBJ2-2
clone_size: -
cdr3_aa: CASSYESPTGTTGELFF
cdr3_nt: TGTGCCAGCAGTTATGAATCGCCGACAGGAACCACCGGGGAGCTGTTTTTT

d_call: TRBD2
v_call: TRBV18
j_call: TRBJ2-3
clone_size: few
cdr3_aa: CASSPGLAHTDTQYF
cdr3_nt: TGTGCCAGCTCACCCGGACTAGCCCACACAGATACGCAGTATTTT

d_call: TRBD1
v_call: TRBV12-3/TRBV12-4
j_call: TRBJ1-5
clone_size: -
cdr3_aa: CASSPDRAGYSNQPQHF
cdr3_nt: TGTGCCAGCAGTCCGGACAGGGCGGGATATAGCAATCAGCCCCAGCATTTT

d_call: -
v_call: TRBV7-2
j_call: TRBJ2-5
clone_size: many
cdr3_aa: CASSGMGGAETQYF
cdr3_nt: TGTGCCAGCAGCGGTATGGGGGGCGCGGAGACCCAGTACTTC

d_call: -
v_call: TRBV24-1
j_call: TRBJ2-7
clone_size: -
cdr3_aa: CATSAAGRSSYEQYF
cdr3_nt: TGTGCCACCAGTGCTGCGGGACGGAGTTCCTACGAGCAGTACTTC

d_call: -
v_call: TRBV12-3/TRBV12-4
j_call: TRBJ1-5
clone_size: -
cdr3_aa: CASSPRRQPQHF
cdr3_nt: TGTGCCAGCAGCCCCCGGCGACAGCCCCAGCATTTT

d_call: -
v_call: TRBV6-6
j_call: TRBJ1-2
clone_size: -
cdr3_aa: CASSLTWGGDGYTF
cdr3_nt: TGTGCCAGCAGCCTCACCTGGGGGGGAGATGGCTACACCTTC

d_call: -
v_call: TRBV10-3
j_call: TRBJ2-3
clone_size: -
cdr3_aa: CAISAEPRPPTDTQYF
cdr3_nt: TGTGCCATCAGCGCGGAACCTCGACCGCCCACAGATACGCAGTATTTT